The 9 T cell receptor beta chains in this list originate from one sample, sequenced in a study of blood T cell repertoires in COVID-19. Method: immunoSEQ multiplex PCR; TCRdb's copy keeps in-frame clones and lacks some. The table records 150,000 to 200,000 clones, 88% of them present only once. The sequenced sample was peripheral blood. These receptors were collected from a man aged 55 to 70 with acute or convalescent COVID-19.

The chain carries TRBV11-1 and TRBJ2-7; 7 bases line up with TRBD1. CDR3 length: 15 residues. V was clipped by 5 bases and J by 6 bases; unmatched bases: 13. Germline CDR1 reads SGHAT; CDR2 reads FQDESV (reference sequence). The CDR3 here is CASSPIRTGSLEQYV. CDR3 nucleotides: TGTGCCAGCAGCCCGATACGGACAGGCTCGCTCGAGCAGTACGTC.

This chain uses TRBV5-6 with TRBJ2-1; D unresolved. Trimming took off 2 bases at V and 8 bases at J, with 11 bases between the two ends. The CDR3 sequence is 13 residues long. Germline V gene data show CDR1 as SGHDT and CDR2 as YYEEEE. Written as DNA, the CDR3 is TGTGCCAGCAGCTTTGGAATTGCGGATGAGCAGTTCTTC. The encoded protein is CASSFGIADEQFF.

This chain uses TRBV9 with TRBJ2-7, with D tentatively TRBD2 (6 bases). Trimming took 0 bases from V and 0 from J, leaving 10 bases between them. Germline loops: CDR1 SGDLS, CDR2 YYNGEE. The CDR3 is made up of 15 amino acids. CDR3 sequence reads: CASSVGDSSSYEQYF. CDR3 coding DNA: TGTGCCAGCAGCGTAGGGGACTCAAGCTCCTACGAGCAGTACTTC.

The rearrangement uses TRBV24-1 and TRBJ1-1; no clear D gene. Deletions cut 2 bases from V and 2 bases from J, with 8 bases between. Germline loops: CDR1 KGHDR, CDR2 SFDVKD. The CDR3 spans 14 residues. The CDR3 coding sequence is TGTGCCACCAGTGATTCATCGGGAAACACTGAAGCTTTCTTT. This gives the protein CATSDSSGNTEAFF.

This sequence joins TRBV29-1 and TRBJ2-5; 7 bases are a match to TRBD1. This CDR3 has 11 amino acids. Germline V lookup: CDR1 SQVTM, CDR2 ANQGSEA. J gave up 5 bases and V 8 bases, and 5 bases lay outside the gene matches. The CDR3 loop reads CSFNRGETQYF. In DNA, the CDR3 is TGCAGCTTTAACAGGGGTGAGACCCAGTACTTC. The whole variable domain, filled in from reference TRBV29-1 and TRBJ2-5, reads SAVISQKPSRDICQRGTSLTIQCQVDSQVTMMFWYRQQPGQSLTLIATANQGSEATYESGFVIDKFPISRPNLTFSTLTVSNMSPEDSSIYLCSFNRGETQYFGPGTRLLVL.

The rearrangement links TRBV19 to TRBJ1-1, with D possibly being TRBD1 (5 bases). The germline V gene has CDR1 LNHDA and CDR2 SQIVND (reference sequence). The V and J ends lost 5 bases and 1 base respectively, with 14 bases between them. The CDR3 is made up of 15 amino acids. CDR3 DNA: TGTGCCAGTAGTCCCGGGGGAAGTTGGAACACTGAAGCTTTCTTT. This sequence encodes CASSPGGSWNTEAFF.

This clone was counted only a few times. V usage is TRBV4-1 and J usage is TRBJ1-1; 8 positions match TRBD1. V lost 4 bases and J lost 1; bases outside the gene matches: 5. CDR3 length equals 15 residues. Germline V gives CDR1 MGHRA, CDR2 YSYEKL. The DNA for the CDR3 is TGCGCCAGCAGCCTGGGACAGGAGAAGAACACTGAAGCTTTCTTT. This sequence encodes CASSLGQEKNTEAFF.

The genes are TRBV27 and TRBJ1-5; D is perhaps TRBD1 (5 bases). The CDR3 length is 14 residues. The V and J ends lost 6 bases and 3 bases respectively, with 12 bases between them. The germline CDR1 and CDR2 sequences are MNHEY and SMNVEV (reference sequence). The CDR3 here is CASRITGDNQPQHF. DNA of the CDR3: TGTGCCAGCAGGATTACGGGGGACAATCAGCCCCAGCATTTT.

CDR3 region: CASSEWQGNEQYF. The CDR3 coding sequence is TGTGCCAGCAGTGAATGGCAGGGGAACGAGCAGTACTTC. The rearrangement links TRBV6-1 to TRBJ2-7; tentatively, D is TRBD1 (6 bases). Germline V gives CDR1 MNHNS, CDR2 SASEGT. The V and J ends lost 2 bases and 5 bases respectively, with 10 bases between them. CDR3 length: 13 residues.